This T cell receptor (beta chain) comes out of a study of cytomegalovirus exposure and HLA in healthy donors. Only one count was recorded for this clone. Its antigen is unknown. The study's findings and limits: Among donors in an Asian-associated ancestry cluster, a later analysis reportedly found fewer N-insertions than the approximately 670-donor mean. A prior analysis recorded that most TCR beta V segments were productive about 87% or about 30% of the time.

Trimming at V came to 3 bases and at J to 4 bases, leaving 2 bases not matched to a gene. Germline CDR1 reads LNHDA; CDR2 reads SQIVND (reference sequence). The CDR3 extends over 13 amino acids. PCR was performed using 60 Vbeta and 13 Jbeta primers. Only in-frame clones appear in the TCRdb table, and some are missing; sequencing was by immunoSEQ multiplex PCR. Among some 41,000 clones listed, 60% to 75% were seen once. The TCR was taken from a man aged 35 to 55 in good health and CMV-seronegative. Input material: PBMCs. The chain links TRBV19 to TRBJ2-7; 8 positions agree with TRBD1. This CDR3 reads CASSMDREYEQYF. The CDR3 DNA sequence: TGTGCCAGTAGTATGGACAGGGAATACGAGCAGTACTTC.